The clone carrying this T cell receptor (beta chain) came up once. This specimen belongs to a study of vaccination and CD4 T cells after COVID-19. TCRdb re-called the PCR reads through MiXCR, storing one row per CDR3 protein. The sample holds fewer than 25,000 distinct CDR3 sequences, 50% to 65% seen once. Sequenced here: CD4+ T cells from blood, sampled before SARS-CoV-2 vaccination. The source of this sequence is a human donor who had recovered from COVID-19.

The CDR3 loop reads CASSQGQGVHYEQYF. The CDR3 DNA follows: TGTGCCAGCAGCCAGGGACAGGGGGTTCATTACGAGCAGTACTTC. The chain joins TRBV14 to TRBJ2-7; 11 bases agree with TRBD1. After removal of 3 bases from V and 4 bases from J, the junction contained 5 bases not matched to a gene. The CDR3 contains 15 residues. The germline gives CDR1 SGHDN, CDR2 FVKESK.